A single sample is the source of the 24 T cell receptor beta chains below, sequenced in a study of monozygotic twins with inflammatory bowel disease (dated by TCRdb to between 2017 and 2020). Libraries came from 5' RACE. The instrument given in TCRdb is Illumina HiSeq 2500. TCRdb reprocessed the reads and lists each CDR3 protein sequence as a single entry, with no DNA. This sample's table has entries for approximately 150,000 distinct CDR3 sequences. About 2.4% of the sample lies in the top ten. Sequenced sample: blood. All receptors derive from a human donor with ulcerative colitis or Crohn's disease, or a healthy co-twin of an affected twin (not recorded which).

The rearrangement uses TRBV12-3 or TRBV12-4 and TRBJ1-3. The CDR3 covers 15 residues. CDR3 sequence reads: CASSLVAGSGNTIYF.

The V gene is TRBV20-1, the J gene TRBJ1-2; TCRdb calls TRBD1, which cannot be checked without DNA. This CDR3 is built from 13 residues. In germline, CDR1 is DFQATT, CDR2 SNEGSKA (reference sequence). The CDR3 is CSAGPGGWYGYTF.

The chain links TRBV10-3 to TRBJ2-3; TCRdb outputs TRBD2, but without DNA this stays unchecked. Germline V CDR1 and CDR2: ENHRY, SYGVKD. The CDR3 extends over 15 amino acids. The CDR3 protein is CAITDLAGGTDTQYF.

The rearrangement links TRBV7-2 to TRBJ2-5; TCRdb selects TRBD2, and the lack of DNA leaves this call unchecked. The CDR3 loop spans 15 amino acids. CDR1 is SGHTA, CDR2 FQGNSA, per germline. The CDR3 loop reads CASSTPTSGRETQYF.

The J gene is TRBJ1-4, the V gene TRBV7-6; TCRdb picks TRBD1, but there is no DNA to check that call. The CDR3 length is 15 residues. Germline CDR1 and CDR2: SGHVS and FNYEAQ. This CDR3 is CASSFGGQINEKLFF.

This sequence joins TRBV13 and TRBJ1-1; with no DNA, the TCRdb D assignment of TRBD1 cannot be verified. The germline V gene encodes CDR1 PRHDT and CDR2 FYEKMQ (reference sequence). This CDR3 contains 14 residues. CDR3 region: CASSALAPNTEAFF.

The CDR3: CASSPGFRDSFRF. The rearrangement joins TRBV19 to TRBJ2-7; TCRdb proposes TRBD1, but this gene call is untestable without DNA. In germline, CDR1 is LNHDA, CDR2 SQIVND (reference sequence). CDR3 length equals 13 residues.

This chain connects TRBV5-3 to TRBJ1-5; TCRdb proposes TRBD1, but this gene call is untestable without DNA. TRBV5-3 carries the ORF label, with uncertain function. CDR3 length equals 16 residues. The CDR3 region is CARESPAQVRNQPQHF.

The rearrangement joins TRBV5-1 to TRBJ2-1. Germline lookup yields CDR1 SGHRS and CDR2 YFSETQ. The CDR3 loop spans 16 amino acids. This CDR3 is CASSWRGRSQYNEQFF.

This rearrangement joins TRBV3-1 to TRBJ1-5; with no DNA, the TCRdb D assignment of TRBD1 cannot be verified. The CDR3 sequence is 16 residues long. Per germline, CDR1 LGHDT and CDR2 YNNKEL (reference sequence). This CDR3 is CASSQDTGGSNQPQHF.

The CDR3 reads CASSSGLAGGLRGEQFF. J is TRBJ2-1 and V is TRBV9; TCRdb's D call of TRBD2 is untestable without DNA. The CDR3 sequence is 17 residues long. Germline values: CDR1 SGDLS, CDR2 YYNGEE. Full variable domain (rest looked up from reference TRBV9 and TRBJ2-1): DSGVTQTPKHLITATGQRVTLRCSPRSGDLSVYWYQQSLDQGLQFLIQYYNGEERAKGNILERFSAQQFPDLHSELNLSSLELGDSALYFCASSSGLAGGLRGEQFFGPGTRLTVL.

The CDR3 protein is CATADTDSNQPQHF. The genes are TRBV7-8 and TRBJ1-5. CDR1 and CDR2 from the germline V gene are SGHVS and FQNEAQ. CDR3 size: 14 residues.

The genes are TRBV27 and TRBJ1-1. Germline V lookup: CDR1 MNHEY, CDR2 SMNVEV (reference sequence). The CDR3 contains 14 residues. CDR3 amino acids: CASSSLVANTEAFF.

J is TRBJ1-3 and V is TRBV20-1. In germline, CDR1 is DFQATT, CDR2 SNEGSKA (reference sequence). This CDR3 has 13 amino acids. The CDR3 reads CSAREISGNTIYF.

V is TRBV27 and J is TRBJ1-5; the TRBD1 assignment by TCRdb is unverifiable without DNA. Germline V gives CDR1 MNHEY, CDR2 SMNVEV (reference sequence). This CDR3 is built from 15 residues. The CDR3 region is CASSSGQGSNQPQHF.

The rearrangement joins TRBV7-2 to TRBJ2-2. The CDR3 contains 15 residues. From germline, CDR1 is SGHTA and CDR2 FQGNSA. The chain's CDR3 is CASSLAVANTGELFF.

J is TRBJ2-7 and V is TRBV12-3 or TRBV12-4. The CDR3 extends over 16 amino acids. The CDR3 reads CASSLVSGGGPYEQYF.

The chain carries TRBV20-1 and TRBJ2-7. Germline loops: CDR1 DFQATT, CDR2 SNEGSKA (reference sequence). The length of the CDR3 is 12 residues. The CDR3 reads CSARNTVYEQYF.

This chain links TRBV7-9 with TRBJ2-1; TCRdb calls TRBD1, which cannot be checked without DNA. The CDR3 has 16 residues. The germline gives CDR1 SEHNR, CDR2 FQNEAQ (reference sequence). The CDR3 spells CASSFSVGGGYNEQFF.

This chain connects TRBV20-1 to TRBJ1-6; TCRdb designates TRBD1, a call that cannot be tested without DNA. The CDR3 extends over 14 amino acids. From germline, CDR1 is DFQATT and CDR2 SNEGSKA (reference sequence). The CDR3 protein is CSARDAGGASPLHF.

The V gene is TRBV9, the J gene TRBJ2-3; absent DNA, TCRdb's TRBD1 call cannot be checked. The CDR3 totals 15 residues. The germline V gene encodes CDR1 SGDLS and CDR2 YYNGEE. CDR3: CASSANGGSTDTQYF.

The gene calls are TRBV24-1 and TRBJ2-2; without DNA, the TCRdb call of TRBD1 cannot be checked. In germline, CDR1 is KGHDR, CDR2 SFDVKD. The CDR3 has 14 amino acids. CDR3 residues: CATSRDRGTGELFF.

The rearrangement links TRBV5-1 to TRBJ2-5; lacking DNA, the TRBD1 call made by TCRdb goes unchecked. CDR3 length: 14 residues. The V gene's germline CDR1 is SGHRS and CDR2 YFSETQ. The CDR3 sequence: CASSPQTGQETQYF.

The chain has TRBV28 and TRBJ1-4; TCRdb names TRBD1, which stays unverified in the absence of DNA. This CDR3 is 13 amino acids long. CDR1 MDHEN and CDR2 SYDVKM come from the germline V gene. This CDR3 reads CASVRHAGEKLFF.